Listed here are 23 T cell receptor beta chains from one sample, sequenced in a study of untreated major depressive disorder. Libraries were prepared by immunoSEQ multiplex PCR; TCRdb keeps only in-frame clonotypes and omits some of them. The data show over 20,000 clones, just under 95% seen once. Sequencing was performed on CD4+ T cells from PBMCs. These receptors came from a man aged 30-40 years in good health.

The table lists this clone with a few counts. The J gene is TRBJ1-1, the V gene TRBV2, with D unclear. Germline V CDR1 and CDR2: SNHLY, FYNNEI. The V end was cut by 5 bases, the J end by 1 base, with 14 bases between. The CDR3 is made up of 15 amino acids. In DNA, the CDR3 is TGTGCCAGCAGTCCTCAGAGGTCTGCGAACACTGAAGCTTTCTTT. Protein: CASSPQRSANTEAFF.

The genes are TRBV5-4 and TRBJ2-2; 9 nucleotides line up with TRBD2. The germline CDR1 and CDR2 sequences are SGHNT and YYREEE (reference sequence). The CDR3 covers 15 residues. After removal of 2 bases from V and 1 base from J, the junction contained 0 bases not matched to a gene. The CDR3 spells CASSLAGGNTGELFF. CDR3 nucleotides: TGTGCCAGCAGCTTAGCGGGAGGGAACACCGGGGAGCTGTTTTTT.

This chain uses TRBV29-1 with TRBJ2-1; 8 bases line up with TRBD2. V gave up 3 bases and J gave up 5 bases; unmatched junction bases: 3. This CDR3 is 13 amino acids long. CDR1 and CDR2 (germline): SQVTM, ANQGSEA. The CDR3 is CSVDTSGDNEQFF. CDR3 coding DNA: TGCAGCGTTGATACTAGCGGCGACAATGAGCAGTTCTTC.

The V and J genes are TRBV9 and TRBJ2-2, with 7 bases lining up with TRBD1. V trimming: 3 bases; J trimming: 6 bases; junction bases outside the gene matches: 8. CDR3 length: 15 amino acids. Per the germline V gene, CDR1 is SGDLS and CDR2 is YYNGEE. The CDR3: CASSAYGTAAGELFF. CDR3 sequence (DNA): TGTGCCAGCAGCGCCTACGGGACAGCAGCCGGGGAGCTGTTTTTT.

This clone has only one observation. The chain has TRBV5-4 and TRBJ2-1, with D tentatively TRBD2 (6 bases). The CDR3 loop spans 13 amino acids. Per germline, CDR1 SGHNT and CDR2 YYREEE (reference sequence). V was shortened by 3 bases and J by 9 bases, with 13 bases between the two germline ends. The CDR3 DNA reads TGTGCCAGCAGCTGGGAGTCTAGCGCTGAGCAGTTCTTC. Amino acids: CASSWESSAEQFF.

This clone occurred once. The chain links TRBV28 to TRBJ1-2; 7 positions agree with TRBD1. The CDR3 loop spans 15 amino acids. V was clipped by 2 bases and J by 2 bases; unmatched bases: 5. Germline-derived CDR1 and CDR2 are MDHEN and SYDVKM. The CDR3 nucleotides are TGTGCCAGCAGTTTACCGGACAGGATAAACTATGGCTACACCTTC. This gives the protein CASSLPDRINYGYTF.

This clone occurred a few times. This chain joins TRBV5-6 and TRBJ2-7; no firm D call. The ends were cut back, 5 bases at V and 5 bases at J, with 8 bases in the middle. This CDR3 has 11 residues. Germline CDR1 reads SGHDT; CDR2 reads YYEEEE. CDR3 in amino acids: CASSVNHEQYF. DNA for the CDR3: TGTGCCAGCAGTGTAAACCACGAGCAGTACTTC. Full variable domain (missing parts from reference TRBV5-6 and TRBJ2-7): DAGVTQSPTHLIKTRGQQVTLRCSPKSGHDTVSWYQQALGQGPQFIFQYYEEEERQRGNFPDRFSGHQFPNYSSELNVNALLLGDSALYLCASSVNHEQYFGPGTRLTVT.

The chain recombines TRBV7-2 with TRBJ1-1; D may be TRBD1 (5 bases). Per the germline V gene, CDR1 is SGHTA and CDR2 is FQGNSA. This CDR3 is 16 amino acids long. V was cut by 0 bases and J by 0 bases, with 11 bases left in between. CDR3 region: CASSLAKGPLNTEAFF. As DNA, the CDR3 is TGTGCCAGCAGCTTAGCGAAGGGACCCCTGAACACTGAAGCTTTCTTT.

The chain joins TRBV30 to TRBJ2-1; D is unresolved. The V gene lost 6 bases and the J gene lost 2 bases, with 5 bases spanning the gap. The CDR3 is 11 amino acids. Germline values: CDR1 GTSNPN, CDR2 SVGIG (reference sequence). CDR3 residues: CACSTYNEQFF. The CDR3 DNA reads TGTGCCTGCTCTACCTACAATGAGCAGTTCTTC.

This sequence joins TRBV6-1 and TRBJ2-5, with 10 bases fitting TRBD1. With 5 bases clipped from V and 6 bases from J, the junction kept 9 bases outside the gene matches. The germline CDR1 and CDR2 sequences are MNHNS and SASEGT. CDR3 size: 15 residues. CDR3 residues: CASSTGTGVLKTQYF. The CDR3 DNA is TGTGCCAGCAGTACCGGGACAGGGGTGCTAAAGACCCAGTACTTC.

CDR3 nucleotide sequence: TGCGCCAGCAGCCAAGATTTAGCGGGTAGCTCCTACGAGCAGTACTTC. This gives the protein CASSQDLAGSSYEQYF. V and J are TRBV4-1 and TRBJ2-7, with 7 bases that match TRBD2. CDR3 length: 16 residues. CDR1 and CDR2 (germline): MGHRA, YSYEKL. The ends lost 0 bases at V and 0 bases at J; junction bases unmatched: 5.

J is TRBJ1-2 and V is TRBV18, with 7 positions matching TRBD1. This CDR3 is 15 amino acids long. With 6 bases clipped from V and 2 bases from J, the junction kept 9 bases outside the gene matches. Germline lookup yields CDR1 KGHSH and CDR2 LQKENI. The DNA of the CDR3 is TGTGCCAGCTCCCCTGCCCCGGGACAGAACTATGGCTACACCTTC. Translating it yields CASSPAPGQNYGYTF. Together with reference TRBV18 and TRBJ1-2, the CDR3 gives the full variable domain: NAGVMQNPRHLVRRRGQEARLRCSPMKGHSHVYWYRQLPEEGLKFMVYLQKENIIDESGMPKERFSAEFPKEGPSILRIQQVVRGDSAAYFCASSPAPGQNYGYTFGSGTRLTVV.

The chain links TRBV18 to TRBJ1-2, with D perhaps TRBD1 (6 bases). The CDR3 totals 15 residues. The ends were cut back, 3 bases at V and 1 base at J, with 12 bases in the middle. Germline loops: CDR1 KGHSH, CDR2 LQKENI. The CDR3 bases are TGTGCCAGCTCACCCCCGACAGGCCTTAACTATGGCTACACCTTC. Its translation is CASSPPTGLNYGYTF.

The V gene is TRBV27, the J gene TRBJ2-2; 9 positions match TRBD2. V dropped 1 base and J dropped 2; count of bases not matched to a gene: 8. Germline V gives CDR1 MNHEY, CDR2 SMNVEV (reference sequence). The CDR3 is 18 amino acids. As DNA, the CDR3 is TGTGCCAGCAGTTTATTCGCGGATGGGACTAGCAACACCGGGGAGCTGTTTTTT. Protein product: CASSLFADGTSNTGELFF.

The genes are TRBV20-1 and TRBJ2-7; unclear D gene. This CDR3 comprises 11 residues. Germline assignment: CDR1 DFQATT and CDR2 SNEGSKA (reference sequence). V was trimmed by 3 bases and J by 7 bases, leaving 10 bases between them. The CDR3 sequence is CSARALREQYF. The CDR3, as DNA: TGCAGTGCTAGGGCCTTGAGGGAGCAGTACTTC.

The chain joins TRBV27 to TRBJ2-7, with D possibly matching TRBD2 (5 bases). The germline gives CDR1 MNHEY, CDR2 SMNVEV (reference sequence). This CDR3 region has 14 residues. V was trimmed by 3 bases and J by 5 bases, leaving 14 bases between them. CDR3 sequence: CASSLAFGMNEQYF. The DNA of the CDR3 is TGTGCCAGCAGTTTGGCTTTCGGGATGAACGAGCAGTACTTC.

This clone appeared a single time. The rearrangement uses TRBV30 and TRBJ1-5; D ambiguous. The ends were cut back, 0 bases at V and 3 bases at J, with 12 bases in the middle. This CDR3 region has 15 residues. Germline V lookup: CDR1 GTSNPN, CDR2 SVGIG (reference sequence). The CDR3 region is CAWSVKERSNQPQHF. The CDR3 DNA follows: TGTGCCTGGAGTGTGAAGGAGAGGTCCAATCAGCCCCAGCATTTT.

V usage is TRBV2 and J usage is TRBJ1-1; 7 bases are a match to TRBD1. J gave up 11 bases and V 1 base, and 7 bases lay outside the gene matches. The germline V gene encodes CDR1 SNHLY and CDR2 FYNNEI. The CDR3 spans 13 residues. The CDR3 coding sequence is TGTGCCAGCAGTGAAGGAGGCGGCAGGGGGGCTTTCTTT. Its protein product is CASSEGGGRGAFF.

This clone showed up just once. The chain links TRBV18 to TRBJ2-7, with 7 bases lining up with TRBD2. The V and J ends lost 0 bases and 3 bases, in that order; junction bases with no gene match: 11. This CDR3 spans 17 amino acids. Germline V gene sequence: CDR1 KGHSH, CDR2 LQKENI. In DNA form, the CDR3 reads TGTGCCAGCTCACCACCAGCCGGGAGGCTTAACTACTACGAGCAGTACTTC. The encoded protein is CASSPPAGRLNYYEQYF.

The chain links TRBV29-1 to TRBJ2-2, with 12 bases fitting TRBD2. V was clipped by 7 bases and J by 5 bases; unmatched bases: 5. The CDR3 extends over 14 amino acids. The germline V gene has CDR1 SQVTM and CDR2 ANQGSEA. The CDR3 coding sequence is TGCAGCGCCGAAACTAGCGGGGGGACCGGGGAGCTGTTTTTT. Translation: CSAETSGGTGELFF.

This chain connects TRBV7-9 to TRBJ2-6; 9 positions agree with TRBD1. From germline, CDR1 is SEHNR and CDR2 FQNEAQ (reference sequence). The CDR3 extends over 19 amino acids. Losses at the gene ends were 1 base for V and 0 bases for J; bases not matched to a gene: 7. The CDR3 DNA follows: TGTGCCAGCAGCTTAGGGCTGGGACAGGGATACTCTGGGGCCAACGTCCTGACTTTC. This encodes CASSLGLGQGYSGANVLTF.

The chain employs TRBV7-7 and TRBJ2-5; 8 bases are shared with TRBD2. This CDR3 comprises 15 residues. Germline CDR1 is SSHAT and CDR2 is FNYEAQ (reference sequence). Trimming at V came to 6 bases and at J to 5 bases, leaving 11 bases not matched to a gene. The CDR3 nucleotides read TGTGCCAGCAGATCTACGGGACTAGAAGGGGAGACCCAGTACTTC. Translated: CASRSTGLEGETQYF.

This chain joins TRBV28 and TRBJ1-1; a weak D match, TRBD1 (5 bases). The germline V gene has CDR1 MDHEN and CDR2 SYDVKM. The CDR3 runs to 13 residues. Trimming removed 5 bases at V and 8 bases at J, with 15 bases between. This CDR3 reads CASSLTGGPEAFF. CDR3 sequence (DNA): TGTGCCAGCAGTCTTACAGGAGGCCCCGAAGCTTTCTTT.